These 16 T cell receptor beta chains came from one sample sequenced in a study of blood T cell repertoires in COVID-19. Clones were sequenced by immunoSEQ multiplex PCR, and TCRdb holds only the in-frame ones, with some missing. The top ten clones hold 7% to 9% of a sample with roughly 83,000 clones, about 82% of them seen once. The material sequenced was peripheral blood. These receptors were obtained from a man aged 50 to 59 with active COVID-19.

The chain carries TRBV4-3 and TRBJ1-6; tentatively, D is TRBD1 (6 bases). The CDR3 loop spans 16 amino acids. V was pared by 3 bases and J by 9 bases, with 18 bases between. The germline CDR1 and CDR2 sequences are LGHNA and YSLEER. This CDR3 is CASSQEPTGYGSPLHF. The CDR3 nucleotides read TGCGCCAGCAGCCAGGAACCCACAGGGTACGGTTCACCCCTCCACTTT.

DNA for the CDR3: TGTGCCAGCAGTGTTACGACTAGCGGGATAGGGAACAATGAGCAGTTCTTC. Encoded protein: CASSVTTSGIGNNEQFF. The V call is TRBV2, the J call TRBJ2-1; 11 bases align to TRBD2. Germline assignment: CDR1 SNHLY and CDR2 FYNNEI. CDR3 length: 17 amino acids. After removal of 4 bases from V and 5 bases from J, the junction contained 10 bases not matched to a gene.

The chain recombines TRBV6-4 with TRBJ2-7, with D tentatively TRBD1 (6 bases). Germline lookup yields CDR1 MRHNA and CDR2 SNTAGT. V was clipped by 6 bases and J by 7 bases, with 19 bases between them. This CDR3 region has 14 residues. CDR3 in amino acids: CASRHREGLGEQYF. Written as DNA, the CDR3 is TGTGCCAGCAGACACAGGGAAGGGTTGGGTGAGCAGTACTTC.

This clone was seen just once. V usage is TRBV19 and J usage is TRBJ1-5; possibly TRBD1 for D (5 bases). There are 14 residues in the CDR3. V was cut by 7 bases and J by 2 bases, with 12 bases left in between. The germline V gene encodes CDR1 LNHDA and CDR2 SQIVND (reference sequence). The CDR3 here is CASNGFRGNQPQHF. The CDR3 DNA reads TGTGCCAGTAACGGCTTCAGGGGCAATCAGCCCCAGCATTTT.

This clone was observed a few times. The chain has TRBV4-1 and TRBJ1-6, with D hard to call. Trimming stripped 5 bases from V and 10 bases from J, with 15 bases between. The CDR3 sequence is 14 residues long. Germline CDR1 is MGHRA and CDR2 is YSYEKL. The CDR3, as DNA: TGCGCCAGCAGCGATTTGAGGTATTGGTCACCCCTCCACTTT. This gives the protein CASSDLRYWSPLHF.

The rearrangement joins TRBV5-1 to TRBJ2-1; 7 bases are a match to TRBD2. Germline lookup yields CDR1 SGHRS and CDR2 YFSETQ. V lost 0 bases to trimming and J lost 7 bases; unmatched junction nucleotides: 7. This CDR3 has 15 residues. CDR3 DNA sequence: TGCGCCAGCAGCTTGGGGGCGGGAGTGGGAAATGAGCAGTTCTTC. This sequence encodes CASSLGAGVGNEQFF.

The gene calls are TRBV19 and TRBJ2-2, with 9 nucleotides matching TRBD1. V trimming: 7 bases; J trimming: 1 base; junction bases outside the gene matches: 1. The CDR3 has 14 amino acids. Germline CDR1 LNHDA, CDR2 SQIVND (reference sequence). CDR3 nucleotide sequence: TGTGCCAGTAAGGACAGGGGGAACACCGGGGAGCTGTTTTTT. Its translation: CASKDRGNTGELFF.

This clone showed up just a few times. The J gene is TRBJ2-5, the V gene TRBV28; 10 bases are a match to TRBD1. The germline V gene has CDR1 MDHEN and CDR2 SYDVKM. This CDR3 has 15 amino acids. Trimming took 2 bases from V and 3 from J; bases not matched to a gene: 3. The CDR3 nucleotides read TGTGCCAGCAGTTTAAGGGGGACAGGGGAAGAGACCCAGTACTTC. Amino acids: CASSLRGTGEETQYF.

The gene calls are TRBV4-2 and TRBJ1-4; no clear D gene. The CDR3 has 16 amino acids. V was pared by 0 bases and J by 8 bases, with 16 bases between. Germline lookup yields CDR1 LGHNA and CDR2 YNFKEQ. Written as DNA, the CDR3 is TGTGCCAGCAGCCAAGATCAGGCAGGTGCGGGGGAAAAACTGTTTTTT. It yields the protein CASSQDQAGAGEKLFF.

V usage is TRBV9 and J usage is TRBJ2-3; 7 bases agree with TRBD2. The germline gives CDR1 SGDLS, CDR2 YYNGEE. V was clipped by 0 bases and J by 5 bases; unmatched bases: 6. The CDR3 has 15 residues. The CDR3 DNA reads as TGTGCCAGCAGCGTAGGCGCAGTAGCGGGAGATACGCAGTATTTT. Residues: CASSVGAVAGDTQYF.

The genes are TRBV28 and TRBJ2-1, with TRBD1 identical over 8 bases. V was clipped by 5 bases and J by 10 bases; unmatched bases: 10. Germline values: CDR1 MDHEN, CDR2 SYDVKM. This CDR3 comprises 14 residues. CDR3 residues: CASSGPGGHQEQFF. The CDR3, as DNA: TGTGCCAGCAGTGGCCCAGGGGGCCACCAGGAGCAGTTCTTC.

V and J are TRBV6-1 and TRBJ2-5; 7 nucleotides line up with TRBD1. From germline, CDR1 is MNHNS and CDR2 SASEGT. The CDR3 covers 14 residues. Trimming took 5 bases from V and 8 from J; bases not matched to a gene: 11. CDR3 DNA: TGTGCCAGCAGTTCCCAAGGGGGCCGTGGAACCCAGTACTTC. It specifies CASSSQGGRGTQYF.

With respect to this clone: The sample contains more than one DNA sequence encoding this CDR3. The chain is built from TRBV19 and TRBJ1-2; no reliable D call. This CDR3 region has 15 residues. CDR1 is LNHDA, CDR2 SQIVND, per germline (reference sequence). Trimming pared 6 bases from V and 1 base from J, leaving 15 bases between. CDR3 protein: CASSVVSDYNYGYTF. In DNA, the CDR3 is TGTGCCAGTAGCGTCGTGTCAGATTATAACTATGGCTACACCTTC.

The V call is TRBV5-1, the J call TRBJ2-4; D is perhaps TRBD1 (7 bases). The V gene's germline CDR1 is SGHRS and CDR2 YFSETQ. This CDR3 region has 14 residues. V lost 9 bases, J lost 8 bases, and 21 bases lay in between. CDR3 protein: CATNTGETGDIQYF. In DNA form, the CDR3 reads TGCGCCACGAACACAGGGGAAACGGGGGACATTCAGTACTTC.

CDR3: CASRPGRGCITYEQYF. In DNA, the CDR3 is TGTGCAAGTCGTCCGGGTAGGGGATGCATAACCTACGAGCAGTACTTC. This sequence joins TRBV12-2 and TRBJ2-7; whether TRBD1, the table's D call, matches the DNA was not checked. TRBV12-2 is termed a pseudogene. The CDR3 runs to 16 residues.

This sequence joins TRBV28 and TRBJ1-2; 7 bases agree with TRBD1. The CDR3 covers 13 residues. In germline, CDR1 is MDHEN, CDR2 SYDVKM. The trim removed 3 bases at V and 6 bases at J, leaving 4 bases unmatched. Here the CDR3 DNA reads TGTGCCAGCAGTTTGTACGACAGGGATGGCTACACCTTC. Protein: CASSLYDRDGYTF.